A single sample gave rise to the 15 T cell receptor beta chains below, sequenced in a study of blood T cell repertoires in COVID-19. Clones were read by immunoSEQ multiplex PCR, and TCRdb kept only the in-frame ones, dropping some. The table has 120,000 or so clones, around 90% seen once; the top ten hold 3.7%. Sequenced sample: peripheral blood. Source of these receptors: a man aged 45-65 years with active COVID-19.

This chain connects TRBV14 to TRBJ2-3, with D tentatively TRBD1 (5 bases). Deletions cut 2 bases from V and 9 bases from J, with 15 bases between. CDR1 SGHDN and CDR2 FVKESK come from the germline V gene. The CDR3 totals 14 residues. As DNA, the CDR3 is TGTGCCAGCAGCCAAAGGGGCTTACCTCGAACGCAGTATTTT. This translates into CASSQRGLPRTQYF.

V and J are TRBV29-1 and TRBJ1-5; tentative D call: TRBD1 (6 bases). V was cut by 4 bases and J by 4 bases, with 8 bases left in between. The germline V gene encodes CDR1 SQVTM and CDR2 ANQGSEA. The CDR3 runs 12 residues. CDR3 nucleotides: TGCAGCGTTGGGGGGCGGAATCAGCCCCAGCATTTT. It translates to CSVGGRNQPQHF.

This chain links TRBV3-1 (or the pseudogene TRBV3-2) with TRBJ2-5, with TRBD2 identical over 15 bases. V lost 6 bases and J lost 5; bases outside the gene matches: 7. The CDR3 loop spans 16 amino acids. Germline CDR1 and CDR2: LGHDT and YNNKEL (reference sequence). CDR3 sequence: CASRRTSGRALETQYF. DNA of the CDR3: TGTGCCAGCAGGCGGACTAGCGGGAGGGCCTTGGAGACCCAGTACTTC.

This chain uses TRBV7-6 with TRBJ2-3; 10 nucleotides agree with TRBD2. The junction had 2 bases not matched to a gene; V was cut back by 2 bases and J by 0 bases. The CDR3 is made up of 16 amino acids. Germline values: CDR1 SGHVS, CDR2 FNYEAQ. The CDR3 DNA is TGTGCCAGCAGCTTAAGCGGGGGGGTTAGCACAGATACGCAGTATTTT. This gives the protein CASSLSGGVSTDTQYF.

The V and J genes are TRBV7-8 and TRBJ2-1, with 12 bases matching TRBD2. CDR3 length: 15 residues. The junction had 8 bases not matched to a gene; V was cut back by 4 bases and J by 10 bases. CDR1 is SGHVS and CDR2 is FQNEAQ in the germline V gene. The CDR3 loop reads CASSSRLAGASEQFF. Written as DNA, the CDR3 is TGTGCCAGCAGCTCAAGACTAGCGGGAGCGTCAGAGCAGTTCTTC. Filled out from reference TRBV7-8 and TRBJ2-1, the complete variable domain reads GAGVSQSPRYKVAKRGQDVALRCDPISGHVSLFWYQQALGQGPEFLTYFQNEAQLDKSGLPSDRFFAERPEGSVSTLKIQRTQQEDSAVYLCASSSRLAGASEQFFGPGTRLTVL.

The chain is built from TRBV6-6 and TRBJ1-1; 7 positions match TRBD1. CDR3 length: 12 amino acids. Germline CDR1 and CDR2: MNHNY and SVGAGI (reference sequence). With 6 bases clipped from V and 10 bases from J, the junction kept 8 bases outside the gene matches. Written as DNA, the CDR3 is TGTGCCAGCAGGGGCCAGGGGGAACGAGCTTTCTTT. Encoded protein: CASRGQGERAFF.

The V and J genes are TRBV30 and TRBJ2-2; 7 nucleotides agree with TRBD2. J was trimmed by 3 bases and V by 3 bases; bases with no gene match: 10. The germline gives CDR1 GTSNPN, CDR2 SVGIG (reference sequence). The CDR3 length is 16 residues. This chain's CDR3 is CAWSAGRRGDTGELFF. The CDR3 DNA reads TGTGCCTGGAGCGCCGGGCGACGGGGGGACACCGGGGAGCTGTTTTTT.

The chain recombines TRBV12-5 with TRBJ1-1; no clear D. Trimming took 0 bases from V and 1 from J, leaving 9 bases between them. The CDR3 runs 15 residues. CDR1 is LGHNT, CDR2 FRNRAP, per germline. The CDR3 DNA follows: TGTGCTAGTGGTTTGGTACTAGAGGGGAACACTGAAGCTTTCTTT. As protein: CASGLVLEGNTEAFF.

The chain carries TRBV9 and TRBJ2-1; D may be TRBD2 (7 bases). This CDR3 is built from 16 residues. The ends were cut back, 4 bases at V and 7 bases at J, with 21 bases in the middle. Germline V gives CDR1 SGDLS, CDR2 YYNGEE. As DNA, the CDR3 is TGTGCCAGCAGCACCGCCCCAGGAGGGGGGGCGAATGAGCAGTTCTTC. This encodes CASSTAPGGGANEQFF.

The V call is TRBV5-1, the J call TRBJ1-3, with D uncertain. V lost 4 bases and J 1 base, leaving 9 bases between the germline ends. CDR1 is SGHRS and CDR2 is YFSETQ in the germline V gene. The CDR3 contains 14 residues. The CDR3 spells CASSLDFSGNTIYF. The CDR3 DNA is TGCGCCAGCAGCCTGGACTTTTCTGGAAACACCATATATTTT.

V usage is TRBV2 and J usage is TRBJ2-3; 8 bases are shared with TRBD2. The CDR3 covers 14 residues. CDR1 is SNHLY, CDR2 FYNNEI, per germline. Trimming at V came to 6 bases and at J to 1 base, leaving 3 bases not matched to a gene. The CDR3 sequence is CASRPTSGTDTQYF. CDR3 nucleotide sequence: TGTGCCAGCAGGCCGACTAGCGGCACAGATACGCAGTATTTT.

This clone turned up a few times. The chain carries TRBV7-8 and TRBJ2-7; D call uncertain. Trimming left V 3 bases short and J 2 bases short, with 2 bases between. This CDR3 is 11 amino acids long. Germline V CDR1 and CDR2: SGHVS, FQNEAQ. The CDR3 bases are TGTGCCAGCAGCTTTACCTACGAGCAGTACTTC. Encoded protein: CASSFTYEQYF.

The chain combines TRBV19 with TRBJ1-3; maybe TRBD1 (5 bases). The CDR3 totals 14 residues. The germline V gene has CDR1 LNHDA and CDR2 SQIVND (reference sequence). Trimming cost V 7 bases and J 9 bases, with 19 bases left between them. This chain's CDR3 is CASTIGTSGGTIYF. The CDR3 nucleotides read TGTGCCAGTACCATTGGCACATCCGGGGGCACCATATATTTT.

V and J are TRBV5-1 and TRBJ1-4; TRBD1 aligns across 7 bases. The CDR3 spans 16 residues. V dropped 3 bases and J dropped 8; count of bases not matched to a gene: 13. Germline V gene sequence: CDR1 SGHRS, CDR2 YFSETQ. CDR3 coding DNA: TGCGCCAGCAGCTACGGGGGACAGCCCGGAGGGGAAAAACTGTTTTTT. This translates into CASSYGGQPGGEKLFF.

The rearrangement joins TRBV10-1 to TRBJ2-3, with 9 bases identical to TRBD2. Trimming cost V 10 bases and J 2 bases; bases outside gene matches: 13. The CDR3 length is 16 residues. Germline V lookup: CDR1 WNHNN, CDR2 SYGVQD (reference sequence). Here the CDR3 reads CATSSGTSFYTDTQYF. The CDR3 coding sequence is TGCGCCACCTCCTCCGGGACTAGCTTCTACACAGATACGCAGTATTTT.